The 15 T cell receptor beta chains given below trace back to one sample, sequenced in a study of blood T cell repertoires in COVID-19 (dated by TCRdb to about 2020). Libraries were constructed by the immunoSEQ multiplex PCR assay. Not all clones reach the TCRdb copy of this immuneACCESS table, which keeps in-frame sequences only. Checked studies attribute under half of the gap to unresolved V genes and leave the rest unexplained. The sample data list more than 300,000 clones, and 87% of these were observed just once. Less than 11% of the sample comes from the top ten. The sequencing sample was made of peripheral blood. These receptors originate from a woman aged 25-40 years with COVID-19, enrolled during active disease.

The chain uses TRBV7-2 and TRBJ2-1; 9 bases fit TRBD2. The CDR3 loop spans 15 amino acids. Germline assignment: CDR1 SGHTA and CDR2 FQGNSA. Trimming removed 3 bases from V and 0 bases from J; junction bases left unmatched: 0. For the CDR3, the DNA is TGTGCCAGCAGCTTTAGCGGGAGCTCCTACAATGAGCAGTTCTTC. This encodes CASSFSGSSYNEQFF. The full variable domain, with the rest looked up from reference TRBV7-2 and TRBJ2-1, is GAGVSQSPSNKVTEKGKDVELRCDPISGHTALYWYRQSLGQGLEFLIYFQGNSAPDKSGLPSDRFSAERTGGSVSTLTIQRTQQEDSAVYLCASSFSGSSYNEQFFGPGTRLTVL.

The chain joins TRBV4-3 to TRBJ2-1; 11 bases align to TRBD2. The CDR3 spans 17 residues. V lost 3 bases, J lost 6 bases, and 10 bases stayed unmatched. Germline CDR1 and CDR2: LGHNA and YSLEER. The CDR3 spells CASSQDNSGRARNEQFF. In DNA form, the CDR3 reads TGCGCCAGCAGCCAGGATAATAGCGGGAGGGCCCGCAATGAGCAGTTCTTC.

The rearrangement joins TRBV19 to TRBJ1-2, with D possibly matching TRBD1 (5 bases). Germline CDR1 is LNHDA and CDR2 is SQIVND (reference sequence). Trimming removed 7 bases at V and 6 bases at J, with 15 bases between. CDR3 length equals 13 residues. The CDR3 reads CASKLRGKNGYTF. The CDR3 DNA sequence: TGTGCCAGTAAACTCCGGGGGAAGAATGGCTACACCTTC.

The chain is built from TRBV19 and TRBJ2-1; 7 nucleotides line up with TRBD1. The V gene end was trimmed by 4 bases and the J gene end by 9 bases; junction bases not matched to a gene: 6. The CDR3 sequence is 13 residues long. Germline V gene sequence: CDR1 LNHDA, CDR2 SQIVND (reference sequence). The CDR3 protein is CASSTDRAGEQFF. The DNA for the CDR3 is TGTGCCAGTAGTACCGACAGGGCTGGTGAGCAGTTCTTC. Combining the CDR3 with reference TRBV19 and TRBJ2-1 gives the whole variable domain DGGITQSPKYLFRKEGQNVTLSCEQNLNHDAMYWYRQDPGQGLRLIYYSQIVNDFQKGDIAEGYSVSREKKESFPLTVTSAQKNPTAFYLCASSTDRAGEQFFGPGTRLTVL.

The rearrangement links TRBV30 to TRBJ1-5; 9 nucleotides line up with TRBD1. V was clipped by 2 bases and J by 3 bases; unmatched bases: 8. The CDR3 totals 16 residues. Germline V CDR1 and CDR2: GTSNPN, SVGIG (reference sequence). The CDR3 DNA sequence: TGTGCCTGGAGTCCCACTGGGACAGGGCTCAATCAGCCCCAGCATTTT. Encoded protein: CAWSPTGTGLNQPQHF.

The chain links TRBV6-2 or TRBV6-3 to TRBJ2-7; no clear D gene. This CDR3 spans 15 amino acids. Germline-derived CDR1 and CDR2 are MNHEY and SVGEGT. V lost 4 bases, J lost 1 base, and 14 bases lay in between. The CDR3 sequence is CASSFQAGASYEQYF. In nucleotides, the CDR3 is TGTGCCAGCAGTTTCCAGGCAGGCGCTTCCTACGAGCAGTACTTC.

The CDR3 is CAWAAGAQGQPQHF. The CDR3 DNA reads TGTGCCTGGGCCGCAGGTGCCCAGGGTCAGCCCCAGCATTTT. The chain joins TRBV30 to TRBJ1-5; D perhaps matches TRBD1 (5 bases). CDR3 size: 14 residues. Germline CDR1 is GTSNPN and CDR2 is SVGIG (reference sequence). Trimming left V 5 bases short and J 6 bases short, with 17 bases between.

The V and J genes are TRBV5-1 and TRBJ1-6; D not certain. The CDR3 spans 14 residues. V was pared by 4 bases and J by 8 bases, with 13 bases between. Germline CDR1 is SGHRS and CDR2 is YFSETQ. The CDR3 reads CASSPEGADSPLHF. CDR3 in DNA: TGCGCCAGCAGCCCTGAGGGCGCTGATTCACCCCTCCACTTT.

The rearrangement links TRBV9 to TRBJ2-3, with 9 bases that match TRBD2. CDR1 is SGDLS and CDR2 is YYNGEE in the germline V gene. Unmatched junction bases numbered 5, after V lost 3 bases and J lost 9 bases. This CDR3 region has 13 residues. This CDR3 is CASSGTTSGTQYF. The CDR3 nucleotides read TGTGCCAGCAGCGGGACTACTAGCGGGACGCAGTATTTT.

The rearrangement joins TRBV28 to TRBJ1-2, with D hard to call. This CDR3 has 12 amino acids. V lost 6 bases, J lost 8 bases, and 13 bases lay in between. CDR1 is MDHEN and CDR2 is SYDVKM in the germline V gene. CDR3 in DNA: TGTGCCAGCAGCCTTCGGGGTTGGGGCTACACCTTC. Amino acids: CASSLRGWGYTF.

The V and J genes are TRBV10-2 and TRBJ2-1; TRBD2 agrees at 13 bases. V lost 5 bases, J lost 9 bases, and 4 bases stayed unmatched. Germline CDR1 WSHSY, CDR2 SAAADI. The CDR3 spans 14 residues. The CDR3 DNA reads as TGCGCCAGCAGTACGGGACTAGCGGGACTTGAGCAGTTCTTC. Protein product: CASSTGLAGLEQFF.

The rearrangement links TRBV5-4 to TRBJ2-7, with 15 nucleotides matching TRBD2. The length of the CDR3 is 14 residues. V was pared by 10 bases and J by 4 bases, with 6 bases of the junction left unmatched. Germline-derived CDR1 and CDR2 are SGHNT and YYREEE (reference sequence). CDR3 loop: CAGGLAGGKYEQYF. The CDR3 nucleotides are TGTGCCGGTGGACTAGCGGGAGGGAAATACGAGCAGTACTTC. The full variable domain, completed using reference TRBV5-4 and TRBJ2-7, is ETGVTQSPTHLIKTRGQQVTLRCSSQSGHNTVSWYQQALGQGPQFIFQYYREEENGRGNFPPRFSGLQFPNYSSELNVNALELDDSALYLCAGGLAGGKYEQYFGPGTRLTVT.

This clone occurred a few times. CDR3 sequence reads: CASSPVAPPAAYEQYF. DNA for the CDR3: TGTGCCAGCAGCCCTGTGGCCCCCCCTGCCGCCTACGAGCAGTACTTC. This chain links TRBV7-9 with TRBJ2-7, with unresolved D. The CDR3 consists of 16 residues. Looked up from germline, CDR1 is SEHNR and CDR2 is FQNEAQ (reference sequence). Trimming took off 5 bases at V and 2 bases at J, with 19 bases between the two ends.

This clone was seen a handful of times. The chain is built from TRBV6-6 and TRBJ2-6, with D possibly matching TRBD1 (6 bases). The CDR3 consists of 16 residues. CDR1 and CDR2 (germline): MNHNY, SVGAGI (reference sequence). V was pared by 5 bases and J by 1 base, with 12 bases between. The CDR3, as DNA: TGTGCCAGCAGTCTCCAACAGGGATCTGGGGCCAACGTCCTGACTTTC. Translating gives CASSLQQGSGANVLTF.

V gene TRBV28 combines with J gene TRBJ2-7; perhaps TRBD2 as D (5 bases). The CDR3 consists of 12 residues. Per the germline V gene, CDR1 is MDHEN and CDR2 is SYDVKM. The V end lost 0 bases, the J end lost 5 bases, and 5 bases lay between the germline ends. For the CDR3, the DNA is TGTGCCAGCAGTTTATGGAGGGACGAGCAGTACTTC. It yields the protein CASSLWRDEQYF.